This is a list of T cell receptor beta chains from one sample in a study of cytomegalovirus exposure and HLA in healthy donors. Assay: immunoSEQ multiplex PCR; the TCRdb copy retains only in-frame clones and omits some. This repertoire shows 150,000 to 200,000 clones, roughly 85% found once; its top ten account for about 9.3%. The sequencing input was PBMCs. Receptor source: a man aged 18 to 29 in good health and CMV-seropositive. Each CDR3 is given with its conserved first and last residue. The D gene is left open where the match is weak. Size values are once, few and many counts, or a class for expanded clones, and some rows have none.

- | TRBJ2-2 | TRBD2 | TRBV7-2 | CASSLVTGGTGELFF | TGTGCCAGCAGCTTAGTGACGGGGGGAACCGGGGAGCTGTTTTTT
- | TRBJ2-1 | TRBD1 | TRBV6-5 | CASSYLSGTGLREQFF | TGTGCCAGCAGTTACTTATCCGGGACAGGGTTAAGGGAGCAGTTCTTC
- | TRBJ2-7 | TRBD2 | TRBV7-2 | CASSRGLAGLSYEQYF | TGTGCCAGCAGCCGGGGCCTAGCGGGTCTCTCCTACGAGCAGTACTTC
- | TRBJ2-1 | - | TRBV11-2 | CASSLGGPPYNEQFF | TGTGCCAGCAGCTTAGGGGGGCCTCCTTACAATGAGCAGTTCTTC
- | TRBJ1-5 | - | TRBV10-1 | CASSEKGHQPQHF | TGCGCCAGCAGTGAGAAGGGGCACCAGCCCCAGCATTTT
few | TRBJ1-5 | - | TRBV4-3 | CASSRTQGQPQHF | TGCGCCAGCAGCCGCACACAGGGTCAGCCCCAGCATTTT
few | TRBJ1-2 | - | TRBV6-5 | CASSYVWESGYTF | TGTGCCAGCAGTTACGTTTGGGAGAGTGGCTACACCTTC
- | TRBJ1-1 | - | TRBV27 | CASSLLGGTEAFF | TGTGCCAGCAGTTTATTGGGGGGTACTGAAGCTTTCTTT
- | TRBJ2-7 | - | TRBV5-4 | CASSSGGTASYEQYF | TGTGCCAGCAGCTCCGGCGGGACAGCGTCCTACGAGCAGTACTTC
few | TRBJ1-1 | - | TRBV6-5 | CASSYGTNTEAFF | TGTGCCAGCAGTTACGGGACAAACACTGAAGCTTTCTTT
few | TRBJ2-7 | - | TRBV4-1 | CASSQEVSTGLSYEQYF | TGCGCCAGCAGCCAAGAGGTATCGACAGGTCTTTCCTACGAGCAGTACTTC
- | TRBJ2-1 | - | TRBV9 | CASSTPRSGSYNEQFF | TGTGCCAGCAGCACCCCCCGCAGCGGCTCCTACAATGAGCAGTTCTTC
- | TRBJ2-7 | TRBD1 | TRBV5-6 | CASSLGTGLYEQYF | TGTGCCAGCAGCTTGGGGACAGGACTCTACGAGCAGTACTTC
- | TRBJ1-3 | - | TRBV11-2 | CASSPGGNTIYF | TGTGCCAGCTCACCGGGTGGGAACACCATATATTTT
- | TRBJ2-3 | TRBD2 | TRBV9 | CASSGPVSGGTTDTQYF | TGTGCCAGCAGCGGTCCTGTTAGCGGGGGGACCACAGATACGCAGTATTTT
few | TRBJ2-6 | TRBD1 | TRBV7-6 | CASSLDRGRFSGANVLTF | TGTGCCAGCAGCTTAGACAGGGGCCGATTCTCTGGGGCCAACGTCCTGACTTTC
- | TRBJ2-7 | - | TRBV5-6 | CASSPEFRASHEQYF | TGTGCCAGCAGCCCCGAGTTCCGTGCCTCCCACGAGCAGTACTTC
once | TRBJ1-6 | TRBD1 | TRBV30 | CAWSTGDGSPLHF | TGTGCCTGGAGCACAGGGGACGGGTCACCCCTCCACTTT
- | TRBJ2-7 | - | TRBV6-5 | CASSLQGEQYF | TGTGCCAGCAGTCTACAGGGAGAGCAGTACTTC
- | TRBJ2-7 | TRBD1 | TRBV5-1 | CASSLQGYEQYF | TGCGCCAGCAGCTTACAGGGGTACGAGCAGTACTTC
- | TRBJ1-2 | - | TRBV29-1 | CSVEDSGNRDPVGGGYTF | TGCAGCGTTGAAGATTCCGGAAACAGGGACCCCGTTGGCGGTGGCTACACCTTC
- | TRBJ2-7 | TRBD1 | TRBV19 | CASSIGQGSYEQYF | TGTGCCAGTAGTATAGGACAGGGCTCCTACGAGCAGTACTTC
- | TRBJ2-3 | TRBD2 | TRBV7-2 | CASSPIPGAGGVDTQYF | TGTGCCAGCAGCCCCATCCCCGGGGCGGGGGGTGTAGATACGCAGTATTTT
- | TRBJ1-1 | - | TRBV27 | CASSLSMVRDTEAFF | TGTGCCAGCAGTTTATCGATGGTGAGGGACACTGAAGCTTTCTTT
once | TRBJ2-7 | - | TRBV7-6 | CASSHGLSLGGENYEQYF | TGTGCCAGCAGCCACGGGTTGTCCTTGGGCGGGGAGAACTACGAGCAGTACTTC
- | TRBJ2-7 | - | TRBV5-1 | CASSLNGEIYEQYF | TGCGCCAGCAGCTTGAATGGGGAGATCTACGAGCAGTACTTC
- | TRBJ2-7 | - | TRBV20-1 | CSGRADYEQYF | TGCAGTGGCAGGGCTGACTACGAGCAGTACTTC
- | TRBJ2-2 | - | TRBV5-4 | CASSPPGRRLTGELFF | TGTGCCAGCAGCCCCCCAGGTCGTCGCCTTACCGGGGAGCTGTTTTTT
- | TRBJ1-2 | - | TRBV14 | CASSQAQGLLGYTF | TGTGCCAGCAGCCAAGCCCAGGGGCTTCTTGGCTACACCTTC
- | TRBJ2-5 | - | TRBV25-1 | CASSDHGQGPQETQYF | TGTGCCAGCAGTGATCACGGGCAGGGTCCCCAAGAGACCCAGTACTTC
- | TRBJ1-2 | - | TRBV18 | CASSPRQQGRVANYGYTF | TGTGCCAGCTCACCGCGACAGCAGGGTAGGGTAGCTAACTATGGCTACACCTTC
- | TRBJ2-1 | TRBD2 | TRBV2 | CASSAVGLAEINEQFF | TGTGCCAGCAGTGCGGTGGGACTAGCGGAGATAAATGAGCAGTTCTTC
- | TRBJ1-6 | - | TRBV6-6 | CASSYSGSGSPLHF | TGTGCCAGCAGTTACTCAGGGAGTGGTTCACCCCTCCACTTT
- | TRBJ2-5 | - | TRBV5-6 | CASRGQGFQETQYF | TGTGCCAGCAGGGGGCAGGGGTTCCAAGAGACCCAGTACTTC
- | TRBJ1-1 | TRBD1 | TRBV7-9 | CASSLLGTGGDTEAFF | TGTGCCAGCAGCTTACTCGGGACAGGGGGGGACACTGAAGCTTTCTTT
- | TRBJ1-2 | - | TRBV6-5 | CASSGILDSYYGYTF | TGTGCCAGCAGTGGTATCCTGGACAGCTACTATGGCTACACCTTC
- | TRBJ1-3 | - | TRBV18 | CASSPPLEGVSGNTIYF | TGTGCCAGCTCACCACCGTTGGAAGGAGTCTCTGGAAACACCATATATTTT
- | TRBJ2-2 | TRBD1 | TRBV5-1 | CASSLGDRVTGELFF | TGCGCCAGCAGCCTGGGGGACAGGGTCACCGGGGAGCTGTTTTTT
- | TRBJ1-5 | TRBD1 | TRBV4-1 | CASSQVGWTGTRRYSNQPQHF | TGCGCCAGCAGCCAAGTAGGCTGGACAGGGACACGCCGTTATAGCAATCAGCCCCAGCATTTT
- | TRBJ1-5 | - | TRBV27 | CASSLLAGSNQPQHF | TGTGCCAGCAGTTTGTTGGCGGGGAGCAATCAGCCCCAGCATTTT
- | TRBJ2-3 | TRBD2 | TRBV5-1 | CASSLGGSGVADTQYF | TGCGCCAGCAGCTTGGGGGGTAGCGGGGTGGCAGATACGCAGTATTTT
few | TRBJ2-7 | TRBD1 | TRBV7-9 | CAGGFVNRGIYEQYF | TGTGCCGGCGGCTTTGTGAACAGGGGGATCTACGAGCAGTACTTC
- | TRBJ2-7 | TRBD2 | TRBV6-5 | CASSYSPAGTSYEQYF | TGTGCCAGCAGTTACTCACCAGCGGGGACCTCCTACGAGCAGTACTTC
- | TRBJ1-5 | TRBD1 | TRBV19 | CASSPQGDQPQHF | TGTGCCAGTAGCCCACAGGGGGATCAGCCCCAGCATTTT
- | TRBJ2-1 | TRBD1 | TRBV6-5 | CASTGQGGQFF | TGTGCCAGCACCGGACAGGGTGGGCAGTTCTTC
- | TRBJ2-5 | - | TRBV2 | CASSWDYQETQYF | TGTGCCAGCAGTTGGGACTACCAAGAGACCCAGTACTTC
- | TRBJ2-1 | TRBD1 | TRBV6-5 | CASSYSRDRTYNEQFF | TGTGCCAGCAGTTACTCCCGGGACAGGACGTACAATGAGCAGTTCTTC
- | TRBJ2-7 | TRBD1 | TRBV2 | CASSDRRTGVLEQYF | TGTGCCAGCAGCGACAGGAGGACAGGGGTGTTAGAGCAGTACTTC
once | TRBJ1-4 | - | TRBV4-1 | CASSANNEKLFF | TGCGCCAGCAGCGCTAATAATGAAAAACTGTTTTTT
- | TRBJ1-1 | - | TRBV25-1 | CASSEYGRGNTEAFF | TGTGCCAGCAGTGAATACGGCAGGGGGAACACTGAAGCTTTCTTT
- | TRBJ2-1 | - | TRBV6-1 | CASSQGANEQFF | TGTGCCAGTTCACAGGGTGCCAATGAGCAGTTCTTC
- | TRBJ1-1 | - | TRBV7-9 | CASSLGDDGRGAYTEAFF | TGTGCCAGCAGCCTAGGAGACGATGGGAGGGGGGCGTACACTGAAGCTTTCTTT
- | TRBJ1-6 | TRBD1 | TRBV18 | CASKYQGDNSPLHF | TGTGCCAGCAAATATCAGGGGGACAATTCACCCCTCCACTTT
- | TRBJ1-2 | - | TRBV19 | CASSRDWVYGYTF | TGTGCCAGTTCTCGGGACTGGGTCTATGGCTACACCTTC